These 23 T cell receptor beta chains were sequenced from one sample in a study of STAT3 mutations in large granular lymphocyte leukemia. For these TCRs, the target antigens are not known. Findings of the study overall: At least one immunodominant TCR beta clonotype appeared in every T-cell large granular lymphocyte leukemia patient.

Assay: immunoSEQ multiplex PCR; the TCRdb copy retains only in-frame clones and omits some. Of a few thousand clones listed, roughly 45% are singletons. Sequenced: peripheral blood mononuclear cells. The origin of the receptors is a man aged 45-65 years with T-cell large granular lymphocyte leukemia. Some clones in this sample may be carry-over from other donors' samples.

V usage is TRBV18 and J usage is TRBJ2-1; 7 nucleotides agree with TRBD2. Germline assignment: CDR1 KGHSH and CDR2 LQKENI. The CDR3 length is 16 residues. Trimming at V came to 0 bases and at J to 3 bases, leaving 5 bases not matched to a gene. The CDR3 nucleotides read TGTGCCAGCTCACCACCTGGGAGGGGATTCTACAATGAGCAGTTCTTC. It encodes CASSPPGRGFYNEQFF.

This clone was seen only a few times. V and J are TRBV18 and TRBJ2-7; 9 bases line up with TRBD1. J was trimmed by 3 bases and V by 5 bases; bases with no gene match: 5. Per the germline V gene, CDR1 is KGHSH and CDR2 is LQKENI. The CDR3 is 14 residues long. The CDR3: CASSTQGANYEQYF. The CDR3 region has the DNA TGTGCCAGCTCAACACAGGGGGCGAACTACGAGCAGTACTTC.

The J gene is TRBJ1-2, the V gene TRBV7-9; unclear D gene. The CDR3 spans 15 residues. Germline CDR1 is SEHNR and CDR2 is FQNEAQ (reference sequence). V gave up 0 bases and J gave up 2 bases, with 10 bases separating them. CDR3 nucleotides: TGTGCCAGCAGCTTAGCGCTCGGCGTGAACTATGGCTACACCTTC. Encoded protein: CASSLALGVNYGYTF.

The chain combines TRBV6-6 with TRBJ1-5; D unresolved. The germline V gene has CDR1 MNHNY and CDR2 SVGAGI (reference sequence). The CDR3 runs 16 residues. V was shortened by 2 bases and J by 1 base, with 12 bases between the two germline ends. The CDR3 here is CASSYGPPGSNQPQHF. CDR3 DNA sequence: TGTGCCAGCAGTTACGGACCGCCTGGGAGCAATCAGCCCCAGCATTTT.

The chain uses TRBV5-1 and TRBJ2-7, with 11 nucleotides matching TRBD1. Per the germline V gene, CDR1 is SGHRS and CDR2 is YFSETQ. The CDR3 has 15 residues. V lost 4 bases, J lost 5 bases, and 8 bases stayed unmatched. Here the CDR3 reads CASSTGQGASNEQYF. The CDR3 DNA is TGCGCCAGCAGCACAGGACAGGGGGCTAGCAACGAGCAGTACTTC.

Sample share makes this clone medium-sized (0.01 to 0.1%). The genes are TRBV4-3 and TRBJ1-1, with D unclear. V was trimmed by 3 bases and J by 1 base, leaving 6 bases between them. The CDR3 runs 13 residues. CDR1 is LGHNA and CDR2 is YSLEER in the germline V gene. The CDR3 sequence: CASSHEPNTEAFF. CDR3 coding DNA: TGCGCCAGCAGCCACGAACCGAACACTGAAGCTTTCTTT.

V gene TRBV5-1 combines with J gene TRBJ2-1; TRBD2 agrees at 7 bases. The CDR3 consists of 15 residues. The J segment lost 9 bases and the V segment lost 4 bases, leaving 13 bases of the junction unmatched. Germline loops: CDR1 SGHRS, CDR2 YFSETQ. The CDR3 region is CASSAAGLGRTEQFF. The CDR3 region has the DNA TGCGCCAGCAGCGCGGCCGGACTAGGACGTACTGAGCAGTTCTTC.

This sequence joins TRBV6-1 and TRBJ1-2, with D possibly matching TRBD1 (5 bases). Trimming took 4 bases from V and 4 from J, leaving 19 bases between them. Germline CDR1 MNHNS, CDR2 SASEGT. The CDR3 covers 16 residues. The CDR3 nucleotides are TGTGCCAGCAGTGGACGAAGTGGGGGGGAGCGCTATGGCTACACCTTC. Its protein is CASSGRSGGERYGYTF.

This clone was observed a handful of times. The chain recombines TRBV6-5 with TRBJ2-7; tentative D call: TRBD1 (6 bases). Germline V lookup: CDR1 MNHEY, CDR2 SVGAGI. The length of the CDR3 is 14 residues. Trimming left V 6 bases short and J 4 bases short, with 16 bases between. CDR3: CASRSSAGAYEQYF. The CDR3 DNA follows: TGTGCCAGCAGAAGTAGCGCAGGGGCTTACGAGCAGTACTTC.

This chain uses TRBV4-3 with TRBJ2-1; TRBD1 matches 9 bases. The CDR3 totals 17 residues. After removal of 0 bases from V and 4 bases from J, the junction contained 7 bases not matched to a gene. The germline CDR1 and CDR2 sequences are LGHNA and YSLEER. Written as DNA, the CDR3 is TGCGCCAGCAGCCAAGATCCGGGACAGGGCCTTTACAATGAGCAGTTCTTC. Amino acids: CASSQDPGQGLYNEQFF.

The rearrangement uses TRBV25-1 and TRBJ1-5; unclear D gene. Per germline, CDR1 MGHDK and CDR2 SYGVNS. The germline V and J ends were trimmed by 8 bases and 0 bases, with 5 bases remaining between them. The CDR3 loop spans 12 amino acids. The DNA for the CDR3 is TGTGCCAGCGGGGATAGCAATCAGCCCCAGCATTTT. Translation gives CASGDSNQPQHF.

V usage is TRBV5-1 and J usage is TRBJ2-7; the D call may be TRBD1 or TRBD2 (6 bases each). V was trimmed by 4 bases and J by 6 bases, leaving 14 bases between them. The germline CDR1 and CDR2 sequences are SGHRS and YFSETQ. The CDR3 length is 13 residues. CDR3 in DNA: TGCGCCAGCAGCCCCCTTACGGGGGCCGAGCAGTACTTC. Translation gives CASSPLTGAEQYF.

This chain connects TRBV5-4 to TRBJ1-2; D remains unclear. The CDR3 totals 15 residues. Germline-derived CDR1 and CDR2 are SGHNT and YYREEE (reference sequence). Trimming removed 0 bases from V and 4 bases from J, with 13 bases in between. Written as DNA, the CDR3 is TGTGCCAGCAGCTTGGGACACTACGATGCCTATGGCTACACCTTC. Translating gives CASSLGHYDAYGYTF.

The CDR3 spells CASSLGAGRAPGYTF. As DNA, the CDR3 is TGCGCCAGCAGCTTGGGGGCGGGCCGAGCGCCCGGCTACACCTTC. V usage is TRBV5-1 and J usage is TRBJ1-2, with unresolved D. V was pared by 0 bases and J by 8 bases, with 17 bases between. The CDR3 runs 15 residues. The germline V gene has CDR1 SGHRS and CDR2 YFSETQ.

By its share, this clone is large. This sequence joins TRBV6-4 and TRBJ1-1; no clear D. Per germline, CDR1 MRHNA and CDR2 SNTAGT. V gave up 2 bases and J gave up 1 base, with 5 bases separating them. CDR3 length: 13 amino acids. The chain's CDR3 is CASSDVENTEAFF. The DNA of the CDR3 is TGTGCCAGCAGTGACGTCGAGAACACTGAAGCTTTCTTT.

This sequence joins TRBV30 and TRBJ1-6; D ambiguous. The CDR3 is 13 residues long. V lost 2 bases and J lost 7, with 9 bases in between. The V gene's germline CDR1 is GTSNPN and CDR2 SVGIG (reference sequence). CDR3 loop: CAWSSPGNSPLHF. CDR3 DNA: TGTGCCTGGAGTTCACCTGGGAATTCACCCCTCCACTTT.

This clone was seen a few times. The chain recombines TRBV5-1 with TRBJ2-7; perhaps TRBD2 as D (5 bases). The CDR3 is 12 residues long. Germline V gives CDR1 SGHRS, CDR2 YFSETQ. V was clipped by 4 bases and J by 3 bases, with 8 bases between them. CDR3 loop: CASSGEFYEQYF. As DNA, the CDR3 is TGCGCCAGCAGCGGGGAGTTCTACGAGCAGTACTTC.

The rearrangement joins TRBV27 to TRBJ2-7; 7 nucleotides match TRBD2. Looked up from germline, CDR1 is MNHEY and CDR2 is SMNVEV (reference sequence). V was clipped by 5 bases and J by 3 bases; unmatched bases: 4. CDR3 size: 13 residues. The CDR3 spells CASSPAGVYEQYF. CDR3 bases: TGTGCCAGCAGTCCCGCGGGGGTCTACGAGCAGTACTTC.

The chain is built from TRBV6-5 and TRBJ1-5; TRBD1 aligns across 8 bases. In germline, CDR1 is MNHEY, CDR2 SVGAGI. Trimming cost V 5 bases and J 0 bases; bases outside gene matches: 3. The CDR3 is 15 amino acids. This CDR3 is CASSPGTGSNQPQHF. CDR3 nucleotide sequence: TGTGCCAGCAGTCCAGGGACAGGTAGCAATCAGCCCCAGCATTTT.

The chain has TRBV18 and TRBJ1-4; D is ambiguous. This CDR3 spans 16 amino acids. Germline V CDR1 and CDR2: KGHSH, LQKENI. Trimming pared 3 bases from V and 8 bases from J, leaving 19 bases between. The CDR3 sequence is CASSPQRFTLGEKLFF. DNA for the CDR3: TGTGCCAGCTCACCGCAAAGATTTACCCTCGGGGAAAAACTGTTTTTT.

The rearrangement uses TRBV27 and TRBJ1-2; the D gene is possibly TRBD1 (5 bases). Germline loops: CDR1 MNHEY, CDR2 SMNVEV (reference sequence). V was trimmed by 4 bases and J by 2 bases, leaving 20 bases between them. The CDR3 runs to 17 residues. CDR3: CASSSSRGGLSNYGYTF. CDR3 DNA sequence: TGTGCCAGCAGTTCCAGCCGCGGGGGTTTGTCCAACTATGGCTACACCTTC.

The V gene is TRBV25-1, the J gene TRBJ1-3; TRBD1 might be the D (6 bases). CDR3 length: 15 amino acids. Germline CDR1 reads MGHDK; CDR2 reads SYGVNS. V was pared by 3 bases and J by 0 bases, with 9 bases between. The CDR3 DNA is TGTGCCAGCAGTGAGGGGGGCCTCTCTGGAAACACCATATATTTT. This sequence encodes CASSEGGLSGNTIYF.

This clone was picked up a small number of times. The rearrangement uses TRBV5-1 and TRBJ1-2; possible D gene TRBD1, 5 bases. V lost 0 bases and J 7 bases, leaving 10 bases between the germline ends. Germline values: CDR1 SGHRS, CDR2 YFSETQ. There are 13 residues in the CDR3. CDR3 in DNA: TGCGCCAGCAGCTTGGGAGGGGAGAGTGGCTACACCTTC. It encodes CASSLGGESGYTF.